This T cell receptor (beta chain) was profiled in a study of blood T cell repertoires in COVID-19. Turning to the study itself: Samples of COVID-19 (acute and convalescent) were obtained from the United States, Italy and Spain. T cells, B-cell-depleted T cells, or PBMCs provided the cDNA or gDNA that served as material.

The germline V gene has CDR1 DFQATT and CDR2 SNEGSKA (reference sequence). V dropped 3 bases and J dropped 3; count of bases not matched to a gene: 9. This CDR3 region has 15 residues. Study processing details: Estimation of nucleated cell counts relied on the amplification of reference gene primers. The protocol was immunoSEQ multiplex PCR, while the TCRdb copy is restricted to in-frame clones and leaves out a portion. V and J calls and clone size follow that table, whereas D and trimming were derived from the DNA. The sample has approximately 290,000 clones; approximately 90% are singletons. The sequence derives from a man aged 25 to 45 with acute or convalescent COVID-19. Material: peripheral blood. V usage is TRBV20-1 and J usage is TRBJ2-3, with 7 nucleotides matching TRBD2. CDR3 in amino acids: CSASGRESRTDTQYF. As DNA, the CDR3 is TGCAGTGCTAGTGGGCGGGAGAGTCGGACAGATACGCAGTATTTT.